A selection of T cell receptor beta chains follows, all from one sample in a study of T cells in Graves' hyperthyroidism and ophthalmopathy. TCRdb reprocessed the multiplex PCR reads with MiXCR, giving one entry per CDR3 protein. The profile shows approximately 870,000 distinct CDR3 sequences, approximately 40% of them singletons. The sequencing input was blood. These receptors all stem from a man younger than 35 with Graves' hyperthyroidism. CDR3s include the opening cysteine and the closing phenylalanine or tryptophan. Each record gives: D gene, J gene, V gene, CDR3 protein. D genes are given only for firm matches.

d_call: .
j_call: TRBJ2-5
v_call: TRBV29-1
cdr3_aa: CSVDGGYQETQYF

d_call: .
j_call: TRBJ1-5
v_call: TRBV21-1
cdr3_aa: CASSTGGASIGQPQHF

d_call: .
j_call: TRBJ2-7
v_call: TRBV2
cdr3_aa: CASRVGGGPSEQYF

d_call: .
j_call: TRBJ1-6
v_call: TRBV6-1
cdr3_aa: CASSERESSPLHF

d_call: TRBD1
j_call: TRBJ2-5
v_call: TRBV29-1
cdr3_aa: CSAVDRWGSETQYF

d_call: .
j_call: TRBJ2-2
v_call: TRBV9
cdr3_aa: CASSTHPGELFF

d_call: TRBD1
j_call: TRBJ2-2
v_call: TRBV5-1
cdr3_aa: CASSPTGTGITGELFF

d_call: .
j_call: TRBJ1-5
v_call: TRBV7-9
cdr3_aa: CASSHLGGKEGQPQHF

d_call: .
j_call: TRBJ2-5
v_call: TRBV15
cdr3_aa: CATSILFVAQETQYF

d_call: .
j_call: TRBJ2-3
v_call: TRBV15
cdr3_aa: CATSRDLEDTQYF

d_call: .
j_call: TRBJ1-1
v_call: TRBV6-5
cdr3_aa: CASTTDRPEAFF

d_call: TRBD1
j_call: TRBJ1-2
v_call: TRBV27
cdr3_aa: CASAQGVGYGYTF

d_call: TRBD2
j_call: TRBJ2-7
v_call: TRBV29-1
cdr3_aa: CSVTGLAGESYEQYF

d_call: .
j_call: TRBJ1-2
v_call: TRBV3-1
cdr3_aa: CASSQGDLGEYYGYTF

d_call: .
j_call: TRBJ1-1
v_call: TRBV6-6
cdr3_aa: CASTPNRGSGTEAFF